One and the same sample provided the 3 T cell receptor beta chains below, sequenced in a study of blood T cells in healthy people across ages. Alongside a J-beta primer mix, a sample-barcoded 5' primer served in a second PCR lasting about 7 to 11 cycles. In TCRdb, the 5' RACE reads were re-called with MiXCR into one record per CDR3 protein. The sample has more than 650,000 distinct CDR3 sequences, over 20% seen once; the top ten hold roughly 22%. Sequencing was performed on blood. Receptors were obtained from a man aged 70-80 years in good health.

The table lists this clonotype with many counts. CDR3 in DNA: TGTGCCAGCAGCCCAGGAGGAAACAATGAGCAGTTCTTC. It translates to CASSPGGNNEQFF. This sequence joins TRBV9 and TRBJ2-5; weak D call: TRBD2 (5 bases). The J call could be wrong; TRBJ2-1 is a better fit for the DNA end. The CDR3 consists of 13 residues. Germline loops: CDR1 SGDLS, CDR2 YYNGEE.

This clonotype showed up many times. This rearrangement joins TRBV2 to TRBJ2-1; D gene unclear. From germline, CDR1 is SNHLY and CDR2 FYNNEI. Deletions cut 1 base from V and 10 bases from J, with 11 bases between. The CDR3 is made up of 13 amino acids. This CDR3 is CASSEGLRLEQFF. DNA of the CDR3: TGTGCCAGCAGTGAAGGGTTGCGGCTCGAGCAGTTCTTC.

This chain connects TRBV6-5 to TRBJ2-5; the D gene is possibly TRBD2 (5 bases). The CDR3 runs to 16 residues. In germline, CDR1 is MNHEY, CDR2 SVGAGI. Deletions cut 3 bases from V and 2 bases from J, with 16 bases between. CDR3 sequence: CASSYLRTAQQETQYF. The CDR3 DNA sequence: TGTGCCAGCAGTTATCTCAGGACTGCACAACAAGAGACCCAGTACTTC.